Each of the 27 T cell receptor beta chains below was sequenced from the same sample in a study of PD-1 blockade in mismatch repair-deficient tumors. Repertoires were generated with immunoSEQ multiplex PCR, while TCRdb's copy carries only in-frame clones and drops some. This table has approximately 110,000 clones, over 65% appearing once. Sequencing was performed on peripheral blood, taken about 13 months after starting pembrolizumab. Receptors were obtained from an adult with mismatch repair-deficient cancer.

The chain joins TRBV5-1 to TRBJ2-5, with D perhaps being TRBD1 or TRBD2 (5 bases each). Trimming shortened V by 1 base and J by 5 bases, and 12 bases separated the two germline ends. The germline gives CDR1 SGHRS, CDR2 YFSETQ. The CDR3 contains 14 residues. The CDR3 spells CASSLIGALETQYF. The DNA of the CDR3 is TGCGCCAGCAGCTTGATCGGGGCTCTTGAGACCCAGTACTTC.

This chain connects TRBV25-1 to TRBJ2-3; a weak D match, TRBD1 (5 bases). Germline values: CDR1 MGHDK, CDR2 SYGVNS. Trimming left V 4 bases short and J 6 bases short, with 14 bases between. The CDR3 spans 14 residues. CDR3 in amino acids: CASSGGNPRDTQYF. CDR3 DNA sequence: TGTGCCAGCAGTGGGGGCAATCCCCGGGATACGCAGTATTTT.

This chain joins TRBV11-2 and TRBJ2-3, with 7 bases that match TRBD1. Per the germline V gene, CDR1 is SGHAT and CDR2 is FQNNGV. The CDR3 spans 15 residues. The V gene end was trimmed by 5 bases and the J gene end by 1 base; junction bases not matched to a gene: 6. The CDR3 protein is CASSKTGQRTDTQYF. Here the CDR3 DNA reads TGTGCCAGCAGCAAGACAGGGCAACGCACAGATACGCAGTATTTT.

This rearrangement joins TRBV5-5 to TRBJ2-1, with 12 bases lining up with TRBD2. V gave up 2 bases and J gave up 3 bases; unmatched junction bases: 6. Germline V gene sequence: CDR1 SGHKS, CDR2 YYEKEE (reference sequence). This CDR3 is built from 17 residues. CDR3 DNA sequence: TGTGCCAGCAGCTTAGCTAGCGGGAGGGTCTACTACAATGAGCAGTTCTTC. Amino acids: CASSLASGRVYYNEQFF.

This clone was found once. The DNA for the CDR3 is TGTGCCAGCAGCCAAGATCGGAGTAGTCCTAGCACAGATACGCAGTATTTT. Amino acid sequence: CASSQDRSSPSTDTQYF. The chain is built from TRBV4-2 and TRBJ2-3, with unresolved D. The CDR3 runs to 17 residues. Trimming cost V 0 bases and J 0 bases, with 13 bases left between them. Germline V gene sequence: CDR1 LGHNA, CDR2 YNFKEQ.

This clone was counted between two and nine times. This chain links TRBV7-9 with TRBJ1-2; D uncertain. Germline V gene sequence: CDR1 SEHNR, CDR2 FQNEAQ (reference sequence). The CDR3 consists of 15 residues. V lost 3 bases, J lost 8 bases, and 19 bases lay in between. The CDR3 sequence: CASSLSAVRRHGYTF. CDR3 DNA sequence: TGTGCCAGCAGCTTGTCGGCCGTTCGCCGCCACGGCTACACCTTC.

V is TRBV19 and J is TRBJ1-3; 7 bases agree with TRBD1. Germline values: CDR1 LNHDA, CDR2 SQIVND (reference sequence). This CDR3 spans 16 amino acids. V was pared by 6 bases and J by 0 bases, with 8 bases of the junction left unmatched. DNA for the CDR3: TGTGCCAGTAGGAGGACAGGAGAAATCTCTGGAAACACCATATATTTT. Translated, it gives CASRRTGEISGNTIYF.

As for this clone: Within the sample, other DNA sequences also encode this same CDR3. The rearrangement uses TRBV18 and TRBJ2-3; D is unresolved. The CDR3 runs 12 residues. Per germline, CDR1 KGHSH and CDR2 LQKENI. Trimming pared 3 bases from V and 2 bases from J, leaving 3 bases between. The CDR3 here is CASSPDTDTQYF. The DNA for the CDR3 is TGTGCCAGCTCACCGGACACAGATACGCAGTATTTT.

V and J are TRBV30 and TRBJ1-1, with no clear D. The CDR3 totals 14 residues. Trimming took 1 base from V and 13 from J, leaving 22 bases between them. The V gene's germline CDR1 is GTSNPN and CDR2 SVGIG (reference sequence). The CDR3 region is CAWSEGHSVPRGFF. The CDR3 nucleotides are TGTGCCTGGAGTGAAGGGCACTCCGTACCTCGGGGTTTCTTT.

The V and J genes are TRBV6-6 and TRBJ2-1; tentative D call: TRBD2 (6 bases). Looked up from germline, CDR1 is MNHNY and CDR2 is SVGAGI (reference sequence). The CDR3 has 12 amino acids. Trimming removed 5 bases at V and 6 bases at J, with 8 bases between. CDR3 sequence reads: CASSPTSNEQFF. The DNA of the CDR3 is TGTGCCAGCAGTCCGACTAGCAATGAGCAGTTCTTC.

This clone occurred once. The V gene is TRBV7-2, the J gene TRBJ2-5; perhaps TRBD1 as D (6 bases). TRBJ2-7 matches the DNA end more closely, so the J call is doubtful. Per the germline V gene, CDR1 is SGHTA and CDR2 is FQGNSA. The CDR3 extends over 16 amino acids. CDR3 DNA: TGTGCCAGCAGCTTATCTCCTCCAGACAGGTCCTACGAGCAGTACTTC. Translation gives CASSLSPPDRSYEQYF.

The DNA for the CDR3 is TGTGCCAGCAGCGGACAGGGGAAAGGTGCTAACTATGGCTACACCTTC. Translating it yields CASSGQGKGANYGYTF. The rearrangement uses TRBV7-6 and TRBJ1-2; 9 bases are a match to TRBD1. CDR1 and CDR2 from the germline V gene are SGHVS and FNYEAQ. The CDR3 runs to 16 residues. Germline trimming cut 5 bases from V and 0 bases from J; bases unmatched to any gene: 7.

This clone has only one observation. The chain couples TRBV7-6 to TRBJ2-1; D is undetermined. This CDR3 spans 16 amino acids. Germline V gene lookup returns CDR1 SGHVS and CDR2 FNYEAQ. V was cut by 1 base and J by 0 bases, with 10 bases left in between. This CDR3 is CASSLESYSSYNEQFF. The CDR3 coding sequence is TGTGCCAGCAGCTTAGAATCCTATAGCTCCTACAATGAGCAGTTCTTC.

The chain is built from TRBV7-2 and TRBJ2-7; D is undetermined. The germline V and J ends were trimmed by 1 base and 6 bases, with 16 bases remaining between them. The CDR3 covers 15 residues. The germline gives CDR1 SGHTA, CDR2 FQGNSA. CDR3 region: CASSLVPDLGIEQYF. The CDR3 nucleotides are TGTGCCAGCAGCTTAGTGCCAGACCTAGGTATCGAGCAGTACTTC.

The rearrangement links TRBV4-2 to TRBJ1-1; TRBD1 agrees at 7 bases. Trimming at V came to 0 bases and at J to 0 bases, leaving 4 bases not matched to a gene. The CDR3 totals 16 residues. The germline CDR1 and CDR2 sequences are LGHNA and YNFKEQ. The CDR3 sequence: CASSQDPGQLNTEAFF. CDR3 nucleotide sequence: TGTGCCAGCAGCCAAGACCCGGGACAGCTGAACACTGAAGCTTTCTTT.

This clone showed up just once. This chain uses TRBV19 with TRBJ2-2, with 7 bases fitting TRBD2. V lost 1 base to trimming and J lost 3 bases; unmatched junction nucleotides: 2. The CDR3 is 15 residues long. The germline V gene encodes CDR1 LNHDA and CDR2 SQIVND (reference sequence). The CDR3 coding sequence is TGTGCCAGTAGTATAGGACTAGCCGACACCGGGGAGCTGTTTTTT. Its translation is CASSIGLADTGELFF. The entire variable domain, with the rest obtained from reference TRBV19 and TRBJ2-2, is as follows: DGGITQSPKYLFRKEGQNVTLSCEQNLNHDAMYWYRQDPGQGLRLIYYSQIVNDFQKGDIAEGYSVSREKKESFPLTVTSAQKNPTAFYLCASSIGLADTGELFFGEGSRLTVL.

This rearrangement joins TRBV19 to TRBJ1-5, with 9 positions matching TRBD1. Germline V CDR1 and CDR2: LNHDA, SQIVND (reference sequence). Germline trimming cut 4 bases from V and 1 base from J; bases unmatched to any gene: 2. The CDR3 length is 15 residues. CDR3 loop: CASSRDRESNQPQHF. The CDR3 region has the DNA TGTGCCAGTAGTAGGGACAGGGAAAGCAATCAGCCCCAGCATTTT.

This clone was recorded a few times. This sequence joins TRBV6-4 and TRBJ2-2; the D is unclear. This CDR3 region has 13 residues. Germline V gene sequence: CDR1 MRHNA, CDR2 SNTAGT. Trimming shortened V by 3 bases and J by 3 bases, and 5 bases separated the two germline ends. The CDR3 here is CASSERYTGELFF. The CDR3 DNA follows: TGTGCCAGCAGTGAACGATACACCGGGGAGCTGTTTTTT.

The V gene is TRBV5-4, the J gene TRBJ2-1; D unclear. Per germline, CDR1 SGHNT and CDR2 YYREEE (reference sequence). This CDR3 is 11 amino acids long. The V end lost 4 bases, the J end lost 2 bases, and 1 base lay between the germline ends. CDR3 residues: CASSTYNEQFF. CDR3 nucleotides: TGTGCCAGCAGCACCTACAATGAGCAGTTCTTC. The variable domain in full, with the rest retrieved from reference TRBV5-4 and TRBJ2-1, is ETGVTQSPTHLIKTRGQQVTLRCSSQSGHNTVSWYQQALGQGPQFIFQYYREEENGRGNFPPRFSGLQFPNYSSELNVNALELDDSALYLCASSTYNEQFFGPGTRLTVL.

Written as DNA, the CDR3 is TGTGCCAGCAGCTTAACTAACCCCGGAAAACTGTTTTTT. This translates into CASSLTNPGKLFF. The rearrangement joins TRBV11-2 to TRBJ1-4, with D unresolved. CDR1 SGHAT and CDR2 FQNNGV come from the germline V gene. The CDR3 runs to 13 residues. The ends were cut back, 2 bases at V and 10 bases at J, with 11 bases in the middle.

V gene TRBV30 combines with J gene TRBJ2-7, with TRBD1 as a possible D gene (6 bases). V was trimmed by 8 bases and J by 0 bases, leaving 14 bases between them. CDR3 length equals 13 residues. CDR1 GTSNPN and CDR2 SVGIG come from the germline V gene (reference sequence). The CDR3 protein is CAGEGGISYEQYF. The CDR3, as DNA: TGTGCCGGGGAAGGGGGAATCTCCTACGAGCAGTACTTC. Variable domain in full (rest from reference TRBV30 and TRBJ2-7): SQTIHQWPATLVQPVGSPLSLECTVEGTSNPNLYWYRQAAGRGLQLLFYSVGIGQISSEVPQNLSASRPQDRQFILSSKKLLLSDSGFYLCAGEGGISYEQYFGPGTRLTVT.

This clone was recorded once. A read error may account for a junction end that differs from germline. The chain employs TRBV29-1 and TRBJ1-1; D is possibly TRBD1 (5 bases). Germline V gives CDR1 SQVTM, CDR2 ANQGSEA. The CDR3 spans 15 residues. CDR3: CTVKLPGLGDTEAFF. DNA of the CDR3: TGCACCGTTAAGCTCCCCGGGTTGGGGGACACTGAAGCTTTCTTT.

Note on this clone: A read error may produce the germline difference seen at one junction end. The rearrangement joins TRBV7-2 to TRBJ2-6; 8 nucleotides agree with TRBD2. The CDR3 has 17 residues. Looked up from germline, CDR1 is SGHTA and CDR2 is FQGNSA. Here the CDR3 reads CASSLARGGTGANVLTF. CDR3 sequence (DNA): TGTGCCAGCAGCCTAGCACGGGGGGGGACTGGGGCCAACGTCCTGACTTTC. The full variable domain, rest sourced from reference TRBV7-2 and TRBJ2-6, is GAGVSQSPSNKVTEKGKDVELRCDPISGHTALYWYRQSLGQGLEFLIYFQGNSAPDKSGLPSDRFSAERTGGSVSTLTIQRTQQEDSAVYLCASSLARGGTGANVLTFGAGSRLTVL.

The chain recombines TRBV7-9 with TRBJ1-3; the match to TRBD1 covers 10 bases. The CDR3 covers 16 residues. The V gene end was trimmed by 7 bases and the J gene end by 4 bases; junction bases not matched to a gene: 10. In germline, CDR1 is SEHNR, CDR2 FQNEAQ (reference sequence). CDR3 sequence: CASTKLGTGEGNTIYF. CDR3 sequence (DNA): TGTGCCAGCACCAAGCTCGGGACAGGGGAGGGAAACACCATATATTTT.

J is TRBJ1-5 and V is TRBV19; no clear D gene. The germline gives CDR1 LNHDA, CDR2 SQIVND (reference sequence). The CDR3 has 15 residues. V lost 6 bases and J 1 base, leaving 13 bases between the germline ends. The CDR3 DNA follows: TGTGCCAGTAGCTCAGAGGGCCTGAGCAATCAGCCCCAGCATTTT. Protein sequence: CASSSEGLSNQPQHF.

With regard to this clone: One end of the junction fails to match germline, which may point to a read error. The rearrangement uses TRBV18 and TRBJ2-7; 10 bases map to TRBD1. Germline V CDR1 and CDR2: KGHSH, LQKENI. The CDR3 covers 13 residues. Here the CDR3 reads CASSPNPGQGLSF. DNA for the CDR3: TGTGCCAGCTCACCGAATCCGGGACAGGGGCTTTCCTTC.

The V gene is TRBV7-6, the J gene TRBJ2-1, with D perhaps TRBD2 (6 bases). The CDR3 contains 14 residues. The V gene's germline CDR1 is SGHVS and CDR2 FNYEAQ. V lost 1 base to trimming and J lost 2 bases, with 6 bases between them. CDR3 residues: CASSLGLAYNEQFF. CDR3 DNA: TGTGCCAGCAGCTTAGGACTAGCCTACAATGAGCAGTTCTTC. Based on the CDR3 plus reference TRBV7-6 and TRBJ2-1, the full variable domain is GAGVSQSPRYKVTKRGQDVALRCDPISGHVSLYWYRQALGQGPEFLTYFNYEAQQDKSGLPNDRFSAERPEGSISTLTIQRTEQRDSAMYRCASSLGLAYNEQFFGPGTRLTVL.